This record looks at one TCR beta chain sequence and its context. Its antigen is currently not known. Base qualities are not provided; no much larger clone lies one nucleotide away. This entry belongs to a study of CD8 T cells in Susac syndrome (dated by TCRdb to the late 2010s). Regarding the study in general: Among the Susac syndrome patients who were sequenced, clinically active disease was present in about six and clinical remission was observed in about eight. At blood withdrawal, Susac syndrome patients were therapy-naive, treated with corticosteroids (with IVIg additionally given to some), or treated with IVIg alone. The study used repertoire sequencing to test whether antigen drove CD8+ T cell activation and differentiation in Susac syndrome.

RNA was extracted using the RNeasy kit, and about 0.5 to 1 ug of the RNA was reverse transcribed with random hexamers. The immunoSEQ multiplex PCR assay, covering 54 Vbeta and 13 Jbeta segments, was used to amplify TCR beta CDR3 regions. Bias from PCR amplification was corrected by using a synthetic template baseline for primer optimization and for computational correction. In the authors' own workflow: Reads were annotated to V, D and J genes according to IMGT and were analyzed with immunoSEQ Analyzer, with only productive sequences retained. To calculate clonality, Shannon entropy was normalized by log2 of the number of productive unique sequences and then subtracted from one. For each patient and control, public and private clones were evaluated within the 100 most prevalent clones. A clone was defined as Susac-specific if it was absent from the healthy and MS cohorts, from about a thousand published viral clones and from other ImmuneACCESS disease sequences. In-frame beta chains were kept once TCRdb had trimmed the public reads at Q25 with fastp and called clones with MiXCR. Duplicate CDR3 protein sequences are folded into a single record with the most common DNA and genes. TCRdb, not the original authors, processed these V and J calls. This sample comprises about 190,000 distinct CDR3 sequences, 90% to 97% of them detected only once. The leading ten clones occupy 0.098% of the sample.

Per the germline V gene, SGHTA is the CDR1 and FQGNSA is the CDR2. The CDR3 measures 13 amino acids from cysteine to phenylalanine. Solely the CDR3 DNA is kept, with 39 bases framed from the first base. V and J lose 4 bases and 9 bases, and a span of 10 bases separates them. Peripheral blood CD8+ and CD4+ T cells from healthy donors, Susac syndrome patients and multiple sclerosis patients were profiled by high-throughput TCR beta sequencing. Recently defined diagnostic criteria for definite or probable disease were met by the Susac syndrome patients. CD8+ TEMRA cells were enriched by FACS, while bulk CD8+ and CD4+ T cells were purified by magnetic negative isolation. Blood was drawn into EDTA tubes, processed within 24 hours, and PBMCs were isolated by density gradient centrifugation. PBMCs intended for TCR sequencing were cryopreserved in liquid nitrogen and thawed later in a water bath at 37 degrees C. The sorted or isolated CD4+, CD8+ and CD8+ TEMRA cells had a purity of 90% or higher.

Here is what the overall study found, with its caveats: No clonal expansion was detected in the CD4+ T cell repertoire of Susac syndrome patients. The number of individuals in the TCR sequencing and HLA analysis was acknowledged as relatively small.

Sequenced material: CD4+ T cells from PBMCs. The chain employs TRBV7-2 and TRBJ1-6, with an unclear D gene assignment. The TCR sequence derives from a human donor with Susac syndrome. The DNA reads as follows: TGTGCCAGCAGCTCGCCCCCGGGTTCACCCCTCCACTTT. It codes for CASSSPPGSPLHF.